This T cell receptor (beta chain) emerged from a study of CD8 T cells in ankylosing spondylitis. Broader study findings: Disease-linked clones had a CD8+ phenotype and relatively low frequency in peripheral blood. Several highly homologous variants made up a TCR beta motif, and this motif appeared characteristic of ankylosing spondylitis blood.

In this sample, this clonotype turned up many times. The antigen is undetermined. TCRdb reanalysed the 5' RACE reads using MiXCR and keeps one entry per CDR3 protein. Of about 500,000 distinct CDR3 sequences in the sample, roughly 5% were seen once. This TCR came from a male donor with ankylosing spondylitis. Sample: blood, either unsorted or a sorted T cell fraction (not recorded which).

CDR3 in amino acids: CATSDPGTGSNQPQHF. Here the CDR3 DNA reads TGTGCCACCAGTGATCCCGGGACAGGCAGCAATCAGCCCCAGCATTTT. The chain employs TRBV24-1 and TRBJ1-5; 8 bases match TRBD1. This CDR3 spans 16 amino acids. V was pared by 3 bases and J by 1 base, with 4 bases of the junction left unmatched. Germline V gene sequence: CDR1 KGHDR, CDR2 SFDVKD.